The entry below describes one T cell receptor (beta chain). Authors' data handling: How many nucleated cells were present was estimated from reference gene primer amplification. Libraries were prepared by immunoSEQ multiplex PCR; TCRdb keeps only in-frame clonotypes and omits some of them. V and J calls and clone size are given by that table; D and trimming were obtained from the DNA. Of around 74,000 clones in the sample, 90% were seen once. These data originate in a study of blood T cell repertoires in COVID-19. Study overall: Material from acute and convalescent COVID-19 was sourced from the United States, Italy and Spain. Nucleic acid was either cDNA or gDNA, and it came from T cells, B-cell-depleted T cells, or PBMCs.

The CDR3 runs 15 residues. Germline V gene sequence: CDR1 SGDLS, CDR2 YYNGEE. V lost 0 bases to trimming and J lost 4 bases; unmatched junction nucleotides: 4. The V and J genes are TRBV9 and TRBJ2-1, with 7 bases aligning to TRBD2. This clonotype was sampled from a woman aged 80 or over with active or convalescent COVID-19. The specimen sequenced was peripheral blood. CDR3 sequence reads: CASSVGGGPYNEQFF. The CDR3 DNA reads TGTGCCAGCAGCGTAGGCGGGGGTCCGTACAATGAGCAGTTCTTC. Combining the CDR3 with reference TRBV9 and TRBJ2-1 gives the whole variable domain DSGVTQTPKHLITATGQRVTLRCSPRSGDLSVYWYQQSLDQGLQFLIQYYNGEERAKGNILERFSAQQFPDLHSELNLSSLELGDSALYFCASSVGGGPYNEQFFGPGTRLTVL.